This TCR beta chain was identified in a study of blood T cell repertoires in COVID-19. Overall study: The samples span acute and convalescent COVID-19 from the United States, Italy and Spain. T cells, B-cell-depleted T cells, or PBMCs provided the cDNA or gDNA that served as material.

Per the original methods: Estimated nucleated cell counts came from reference gene primer amplification. Measured with immunoSEQ multiplex PCR; TCRdb has only the in-frame clones, and not every one. V, J and clone size are those of that table, while D and trimming were read from the DNA. The sample yields under 200,000 clones, roughly 90% seen once. The CDR3 is 15 amino acids. Per germline, CDR1 SGHTS and CDR2 YDEGEE. The V gene end was trimmed by 3 bases and the J gene end by 4 bases; junction bases not matched to a gene: 4. The sequenced material came from peripheral blood. The chain links TRBV5-8 to TRBJ2-3, with 11 bases lining up with TRBD1. The sequence was obtained from a man aged 50 to 60 with acute or convalescent COVID-19. CDR3 amino acids: CASSSGTGGPDTQYF. The CDR3 nucleotides are TGTGCCAGCAGCTCGGGGACAGGGGGGCCAGATACGCAGTATTTT.